The sequence of this T cell receptor beta chain was determined in a study of blood T cell repertoires in COVID-19. Study at large: Acute and convalescent COVID-19 samples came from the United States, Italy and Spain. Sources were T cells, B-cell-depleted T cells, or PBMCs; the material itself was cDNA or gDNA.

The germline V and J ends were trimmed by 4 bases and 0 bases, with 11 bases remaining between them. Germline V lookup: CDR1 SGDLS, CDR2 YYNGEE. The CDR3 spans 15 residues. Per the study methods: Amplifying reference gene primers gave estimates of nucleated cell counts. Sequenced by immunoSEQ multiplex PCR; TCRdb stores in-frame clones only, minus some. V and J calls and clone size are given by that table; D and trimming were obtained from the DNA. The table shows around 53,000 clones, with 65% to 85% occurring only once. This receptor was identified in a man in his 70s with active COVID-19. The genes are TRBV9 and TRBJ2-1, with a tentative D call TRBD1 (6 bases). Sequenced: peripheral blood. This CDR3 is CASSLDSFSYNEQFF. The CDR3 bases are TGTGCCAGCAGCCTGGACAGCTTCTCCTACAATGAGCAGTTCTTC.